This T cell receptor (beta chain) stems from a study of metastatic and nonmetastatic thyroid tumors. For the study at large: Malignant and benign thyroid patients had repertoires compared in peripheral blood and tumor or nodule tissue.

Original data processing: Between-group CDR3 differences, defined by clinicopathological status, yielded a distant-metastasis classifier for papillary thyroid cancer. TCRdb re-analyzed the PCR reads using MiXCR. TCRdb, rather than the study authors, made the V and J calls. The data hold 15,000 to 25,000 clones, with more than 20% observed a single time. CDR1 is LGHDT, CDR2 YNNKEL, per germline (reference sequence). V dropped 6 bases and J dropped 0 bases, with 11 bases sitting between them. The CDR3 has 15 amino acids. Concerning this clone: The antigen remains undetermined.

Nobody among the patients had been given any treatment before thyroid surgery. Study-level results: Across blood and tumor, TCR beta diversity in malignant thyroid tumors was reportedly significantly higher than in benign nodules.

The sequence was collected from a male donor with papillary thyroid cancer or a benign thyroid nodule (not recorded which). Some clones in this sample may be carry-over from other donors' samples. The sequencing input was blood. J is TRBJ2-2 and V is TRBV3-1, with a tentative D call TRBD2 (5 bases). CDR3 sequence reads: CASRSSSANTGELFF. The CDR3 DNA sequence: TGTGCCAGCAGGTCTAGCAGCGCGAACACCGGGGAGCTGTTTTTT.